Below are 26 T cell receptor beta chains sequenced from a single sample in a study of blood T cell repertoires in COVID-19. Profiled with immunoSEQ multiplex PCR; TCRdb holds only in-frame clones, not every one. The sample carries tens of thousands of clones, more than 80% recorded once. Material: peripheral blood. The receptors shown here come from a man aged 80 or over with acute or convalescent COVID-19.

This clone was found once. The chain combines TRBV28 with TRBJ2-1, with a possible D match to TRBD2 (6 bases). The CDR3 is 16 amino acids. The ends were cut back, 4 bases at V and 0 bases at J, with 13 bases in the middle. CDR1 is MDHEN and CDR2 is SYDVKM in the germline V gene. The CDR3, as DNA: TGTGCCAGCAGTTCCCTTAGCGGTAGCTCCTACAATGAGCAGTTCTTC. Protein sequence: CASSSLSGSSYNEQFF.

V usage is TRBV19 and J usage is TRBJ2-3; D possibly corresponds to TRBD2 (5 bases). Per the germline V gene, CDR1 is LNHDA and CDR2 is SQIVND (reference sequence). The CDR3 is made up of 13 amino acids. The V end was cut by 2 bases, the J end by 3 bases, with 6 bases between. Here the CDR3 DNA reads TGTGCCAGTAGTATATCGGGGACAGATACGCAGTATTTT. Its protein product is CASSISGTDTQYF.

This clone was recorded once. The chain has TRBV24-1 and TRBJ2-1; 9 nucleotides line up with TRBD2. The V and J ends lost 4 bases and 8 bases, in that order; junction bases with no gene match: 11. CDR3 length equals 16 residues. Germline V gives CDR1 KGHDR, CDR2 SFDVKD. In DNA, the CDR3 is TGTGCCACCAGTGACCCTAGCGGGGCCCGGGTCCATGAGCAGTTCTTC. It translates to CATSDPSGARVHEQFF.

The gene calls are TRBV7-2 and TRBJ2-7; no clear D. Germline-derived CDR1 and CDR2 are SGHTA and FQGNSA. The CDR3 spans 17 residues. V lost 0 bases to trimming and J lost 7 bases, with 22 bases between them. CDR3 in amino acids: CASSLALGAAFPEEQYF. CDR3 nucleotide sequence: TGTGCCAGCAGCTTAGCCCTTGGTGCGGCCTTCCCTGAAGAGCAGTACTTC.

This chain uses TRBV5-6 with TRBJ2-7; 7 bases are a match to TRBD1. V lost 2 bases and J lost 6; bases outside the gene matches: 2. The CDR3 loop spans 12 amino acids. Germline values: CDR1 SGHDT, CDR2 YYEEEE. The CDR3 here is CASSFSGGEQYF. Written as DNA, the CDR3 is TGTGCCAGCAGCTTCTCAGGGGGCGAGCAGTACTTC.

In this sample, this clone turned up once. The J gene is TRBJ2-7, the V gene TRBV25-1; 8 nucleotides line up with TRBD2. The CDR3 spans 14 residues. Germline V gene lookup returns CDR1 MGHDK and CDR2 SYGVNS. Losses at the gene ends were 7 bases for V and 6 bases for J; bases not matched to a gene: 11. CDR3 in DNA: TGTGCCAGCAATCCTCACCCGGGGGGGGGCGAGCAGTACTTC. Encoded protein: CASNPHPGGGEQYF.

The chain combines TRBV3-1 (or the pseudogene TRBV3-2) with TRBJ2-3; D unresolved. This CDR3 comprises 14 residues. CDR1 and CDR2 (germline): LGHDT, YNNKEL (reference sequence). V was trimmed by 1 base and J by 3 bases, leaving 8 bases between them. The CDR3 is CASSQVEETDTQYF. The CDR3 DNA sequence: TGTGCCAGCAGCCAAGTAGAGGAGACAGATACGCAGTATTTT.

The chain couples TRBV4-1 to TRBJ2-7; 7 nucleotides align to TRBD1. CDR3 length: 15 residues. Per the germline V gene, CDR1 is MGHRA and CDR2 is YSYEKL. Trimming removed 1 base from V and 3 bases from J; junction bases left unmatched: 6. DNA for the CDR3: TGCGCCAGCAGCCAAGGACAGGGATTTAACTACGAGCAGTACTTC. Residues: CASSQGQGFNYEQYF.

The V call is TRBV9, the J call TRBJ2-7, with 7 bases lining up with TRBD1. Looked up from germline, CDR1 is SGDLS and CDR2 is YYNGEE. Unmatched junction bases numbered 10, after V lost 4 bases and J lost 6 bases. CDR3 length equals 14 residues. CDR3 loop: CASSIDSNRGEQYF. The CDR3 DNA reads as TGTGCCAGCAGCATTGACTCAAACAGGGGCGAGCAGTACTTC.

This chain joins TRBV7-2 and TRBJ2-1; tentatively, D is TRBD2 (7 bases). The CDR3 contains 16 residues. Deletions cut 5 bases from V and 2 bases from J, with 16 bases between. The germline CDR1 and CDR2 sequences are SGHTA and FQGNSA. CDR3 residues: CASSQVRGRAYNEQFF. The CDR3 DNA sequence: TGTGCCAGCAGCCAAGTTAGGGGGAGGGCCTACAATGAGCAGTTCTTC.

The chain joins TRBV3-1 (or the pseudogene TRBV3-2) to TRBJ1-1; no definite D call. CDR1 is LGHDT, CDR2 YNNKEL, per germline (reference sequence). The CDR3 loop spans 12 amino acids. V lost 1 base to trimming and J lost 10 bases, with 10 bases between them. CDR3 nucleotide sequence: TGTGCCAGCAGCCAAGGCTGGGCGAGAGCTTTCTTT. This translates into CASSQGWARAFF.

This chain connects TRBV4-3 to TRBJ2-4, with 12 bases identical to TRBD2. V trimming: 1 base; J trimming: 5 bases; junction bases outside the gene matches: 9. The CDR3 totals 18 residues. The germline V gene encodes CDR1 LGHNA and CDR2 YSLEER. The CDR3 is CASSQGLAGARGQNIQYF. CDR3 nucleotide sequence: TGCGCCAGCAGCCAAGGACTAGCGGGGGCGCGGGGCCAAAACATTCAGTACTTC.

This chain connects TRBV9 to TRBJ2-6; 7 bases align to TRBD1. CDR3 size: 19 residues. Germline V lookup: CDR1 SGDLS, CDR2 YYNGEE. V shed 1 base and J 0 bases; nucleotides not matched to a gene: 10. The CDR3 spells CASSVSLGQEYSGANVLTF. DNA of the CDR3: TGTGCCAGCAGCGTATCTCTTGGACAGGAATACTCTGGGGCCAACGTCCTGACTTTC.

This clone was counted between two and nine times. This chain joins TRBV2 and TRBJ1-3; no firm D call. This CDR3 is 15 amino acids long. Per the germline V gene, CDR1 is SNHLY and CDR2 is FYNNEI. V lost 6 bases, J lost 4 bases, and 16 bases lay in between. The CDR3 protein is CASRGRMNPGNTIYF. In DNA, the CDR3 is TGTGCCAGCAGGGGGAGAATGAACCCAGGAAACACCATATATTTT.

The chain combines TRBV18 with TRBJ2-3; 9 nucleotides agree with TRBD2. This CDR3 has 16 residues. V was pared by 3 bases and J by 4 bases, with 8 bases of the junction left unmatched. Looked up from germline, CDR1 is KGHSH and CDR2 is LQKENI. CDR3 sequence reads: CASSPTQRGVPDTQYF. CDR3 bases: TGTGCCAGCTCACCTACTCAGCGGGGGGTCCCAGATACGCAGTATTTT.

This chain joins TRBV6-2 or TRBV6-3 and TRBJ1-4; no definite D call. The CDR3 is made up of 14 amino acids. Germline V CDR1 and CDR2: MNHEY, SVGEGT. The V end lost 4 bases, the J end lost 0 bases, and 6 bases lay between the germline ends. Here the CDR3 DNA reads TGTGCCAGCAGTTCCGACTCAACTAATGAAAAACTGTTTTTT. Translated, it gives CASSSDSTNEKLFF.

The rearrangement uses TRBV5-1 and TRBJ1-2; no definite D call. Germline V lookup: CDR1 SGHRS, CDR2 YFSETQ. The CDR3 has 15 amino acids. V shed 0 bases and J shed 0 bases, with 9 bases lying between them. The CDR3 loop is CASSLGWGANYGYTF. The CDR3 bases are TGCGCCAGCAGCTTGGGGTGGGGAGCTAACTATGGCTACACCTTC.

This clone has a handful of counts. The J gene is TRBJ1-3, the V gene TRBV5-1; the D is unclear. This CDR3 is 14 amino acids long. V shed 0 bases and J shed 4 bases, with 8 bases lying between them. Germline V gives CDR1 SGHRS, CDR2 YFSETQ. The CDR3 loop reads CASSLVSQGNTIYF. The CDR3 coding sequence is TGCGCCAGCAGCTTGGTATCACAAGGAAACACCATATATTTT.

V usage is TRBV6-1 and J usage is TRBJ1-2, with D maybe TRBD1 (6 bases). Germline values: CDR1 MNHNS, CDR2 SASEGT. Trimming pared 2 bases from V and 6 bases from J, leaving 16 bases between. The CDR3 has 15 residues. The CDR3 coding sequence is TGTGCCAGCAGTGAATACGGCAGGACAGTAGATGGCTACACCTTC. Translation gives CASSEYGRTVDGYTF.

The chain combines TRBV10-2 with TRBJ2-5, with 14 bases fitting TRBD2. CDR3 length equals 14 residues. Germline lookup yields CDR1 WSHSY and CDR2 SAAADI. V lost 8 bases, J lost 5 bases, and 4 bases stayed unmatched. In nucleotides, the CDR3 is TGCGCCAGCTCCCGGACTAGCGGGGGGGAGACCCAGTACTTC. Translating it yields CASSRTSGGETQYF.

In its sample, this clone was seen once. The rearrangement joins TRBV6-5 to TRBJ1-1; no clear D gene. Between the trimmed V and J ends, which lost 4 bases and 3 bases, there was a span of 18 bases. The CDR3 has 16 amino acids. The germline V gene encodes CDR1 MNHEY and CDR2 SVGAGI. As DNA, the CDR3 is TGTGCCAGCAGTTCGACACCGTATCAAATCTACACTGAAGCTTTCTTT. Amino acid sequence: CASSSTPYQIYTEAFF.

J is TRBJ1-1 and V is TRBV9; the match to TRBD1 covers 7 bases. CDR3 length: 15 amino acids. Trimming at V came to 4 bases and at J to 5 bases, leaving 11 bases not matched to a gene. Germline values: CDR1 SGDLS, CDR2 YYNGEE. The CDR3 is CASSYTTGEGTEAFF. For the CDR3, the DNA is TGTGCCAGCAGCTATACCACAGGGGAAGGGACTGAAGCTTTCTTT.

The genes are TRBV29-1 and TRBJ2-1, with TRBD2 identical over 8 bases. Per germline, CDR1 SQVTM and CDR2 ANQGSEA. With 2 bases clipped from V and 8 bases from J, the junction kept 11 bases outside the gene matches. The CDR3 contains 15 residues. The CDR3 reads CSVENRAGGRDEQFF. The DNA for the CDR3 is TGCAGCGTTGAAAATCGGGCGGGGGGCCGAGATGAGCAGTTCTTC.

CDR3 protein: CASSLGSQGTYGYTF. The CDR3 nucleotides read TGCGCCAGCAGCTTGGGATCGCAGGGAACCTATGGCTACACCTTC. This chain connects TRBV5-1 to TRBJ1-2; perhaps TRBD1 as D (5 bases). The germline V gene has CDR1 SGHRS and CDR2 YFSETQ. The CDR3 has 15 amino acids. V gave up 0 bases and J gave up 4 bases, with 13 bases separating them.

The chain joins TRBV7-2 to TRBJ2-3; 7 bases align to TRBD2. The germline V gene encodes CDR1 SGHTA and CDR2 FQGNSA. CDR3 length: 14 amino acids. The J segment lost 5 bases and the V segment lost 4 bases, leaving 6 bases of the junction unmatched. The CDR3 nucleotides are TGTGCCAGCAGCTCCGGACTAGAGATAGATACGCAGTATTTT. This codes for CASSSGLEIDTQYF.

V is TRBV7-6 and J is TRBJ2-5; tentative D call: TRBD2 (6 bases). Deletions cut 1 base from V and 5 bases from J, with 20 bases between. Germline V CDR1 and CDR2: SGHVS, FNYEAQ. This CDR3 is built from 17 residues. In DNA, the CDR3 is TGTGCCAGCAGCTTAGGGGGGTGGAGGAGGGGAATGGAGACCCAGTACTTC. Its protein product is CASSLGGWRRGMETQYF.